The clone carrying this T cell receptor beta chain is medium-sized. Antigen specificity is unknown. TCRdb reprocessed the RACE reads via MiXCR and lists one record per CDR3 protein. The sample records roughly 40,000 distinct CDR3 sequences, around 9% being singletons. The CDR3 spans 15 residues. CDR1 is MNHEY, CDR2 SVGEGT, per germline. The V gene lost 2 bases and the J gene lost 5 bases, with 13 bases spanning the gap. The time point here: patch test 2, 6 weeks after DPC sensitization. Sample treatment: therapeutic diphenylcyclopropenone sensitization with weekly scalp DPC. This specimen comes from a study of human T cells and chemical hapten exposure. Study-wide background: All through the approximately 23-week study, the scalp of each patient received diphenylcyclopropenone doses weekly. Small differences in pooled library volume mainly drove the variation in TCR yields per sample.

Study-level points and caveats: Among expanded TCRs, significantly more large CDR3 similarity clusters formed than among controls.

Sample: whole blood, taken in connection with sensitization to the hapten diphenylcyclopropenone (DPC). The sequence was collected from a woman aged 35 to 49 with alopecia areata. Some clones in this sample may be carry-over from other donors' samples. V is TRBV6-2 or TRBV6-3 and J is TRBJ2-1; D unclear. CDR3: CASSYEGLGNNEQFF. As DNA, the CDR3 is TGTGCCAGCAGTTACGAAGGATTGGGAAACAATGAGCAGTTCTTC.